This entry lists 12 T cell receptor beta chains sequenced from one sample in a study of shared clonotypes between healthy human individuals. Here immunoSEQ multiplex PCR was the method, and the copy in TCRdb shows in-frame clones only, minus some. The sample has fewer than 1.4 million clones; approximately 78% are singletons. The specimen was memory CD4+ T cells from PBMCs. Indicated subset: CD45RA-negative fraction. The receptor set was obtained from a man aged 18-30 years in good health. Some clones in this sample may be carry-over from other donors' samples.

The chain is built from TRBV18 and TRBJ1-4, with D uncertain. This CDR3 contains 12 residues. Per the germline V gene, CDR1 is KGHSH and CDR2 is LQKENI. Trimming cost V 3 bases and J 8 bases, with 7 bases left between them. The CDR3 DNA reads as TGTGCCAGCTCACCTACCCGGGAAAAACTGTTTTTT. Residues: CASSPTREKLFF.

This clone was counted only a few times. The chain has TRBV9 and TRBJ1-2, with no clear D. Germline CDR1 and CDR2: SGDLS and YYNGEE. V was clipped by 4 bases and J by 0 bases, with 16 bases between them. This CDR3 region has 16 residues. The CDR3 sequence is CASSPQSGVTNYGYTF. Here the CDR3 DNA reads TGTGCCAGCAGCCCCCAGTCCGGGGTAACTAACTATGGCTACACCTTC.

This clone has more than one count but fewer than ten. Within the sample, other DNA sequences also encode this same CDR3. The V gene is TRBV6-6, the J gene TRBJ1-5; perhaps TRBD1 as D (5 bases). The CDR3 has 14 residues. In germline, CDR1 is MNHNY, CDR2 SVGAGI (reference sequence). The germline V and J ends were trimmed by 2 bases and 5 bases, with 10 bases remaining between them. Written as DNA, the CDR3 is TGTGCCAGCAGTTACCCCGGGGGGGATCAGCCCCAGCATTTT. Protein sequence: CASSYPGGDQPQHF.

As concerns this clone: One end of the junction does not line up with germline, which may come from a read error. The genes are TRBV6-1 and TRBJ1-1, with TRBD1 matching over 10 bases. The V gene's germline CDR1 is MNHNS and CDR2 SASEGT. The CDR3 sequence is 14 residues long. The CDR3 DNA follows: TGTGCTAGCATAGGGACAGGGGTGAACACTGAAGCTTTCTTT. Protein sequence: CASIGTGVNTEAFF.

J is TRBJ1-4 and V is TRBV2; TRBD1 might be the D (6 bases). CDR1 and CDR2 (germline): SNHLY, FYNNEI. The CDR3 length is 15 residues. The germline V and J ends were trimmed by 6 bases and 0 bases, with 11 bases remaining between them. DNA of the CDR3: TGTGCCAGCAGGGAGAACAGGGCAACTAATGAAAAACTGTTTTTT. As protein: CASRENRATNEKLFF.

This chain uses TRBV5-6 with TRBJ1-2; D gene unclear. The length of the CDR3 is 13 residues. Trimming removed 3 bases from V and 7 bases from J, with 13 bases in between. Germline V gives CDR1 SGHDT, CDR2 YYEEEE. In DNA form, the CDR3 reads TGTGCCAGCAGCTATCGTGACCGGGGTGGCTACACCTTC. Its protein product is CASSYRDRGGYTF.

V gene TRBV9 combines with J gene TRBJ2-1; the match to TRBD2 covers 8 bases. Germline V lookup: CDR1 SGDLS, CDR2 YYNGEE. J lost 1 base, V lost 4 bases, and 7 bases had no gene match. CDR3 length equals 16 residues. CDR3 bases: TGTGCCAGCAGCTTCCGGGGGGGTATATCCTACAATGAGCAGTTCTTC. This gives the protein CASSFRGGISYNEQFF.

This chain links TRBV29-1 with TRBJ2-1; 8 bases are shared with TRBD2. After removal of 7 bases from V and 5 bases from J, the junction contained 10 bases not matched to a gene. The germline gives CDR1 SQVTM, CDR2 ANQGSEA. This CDR3 is 14 amino acids long. CDR3 protein: CSALTSGGNNEQFF. In DNA, the CDR3 is TGCAGCGCCCTCACTAGCGGCGGGAACAATGAGCAGTTCTTC.

This rearrangement joins TRBV7-2 to TRBJ2-7; maybe TRBD2 (6 bases). CDR1 SGHTA and CDR2 FQGNSA come from the germline V gene. This CDR3 contains 17 residues. The V and J ends lost 1 base and 2 bases respectively, with 18 bases between them. The CDR3 nucleotides read TGTGCCAGCAGCTTAGTTTGGTTTCCGGGGGTCCCCTACGAGCAGTACTTC. This gives the protein CASSLVWFPGVPYEQYF.

The chain joins TRBV7-2 to TRBJ1-1; D gene uncertain. Germline CDR1 reads SGHTA; CDR2 reads FQGNSA. The CDR3 has 14 amino acids. The V end was cut by 3 bases, the J end by 3 bases, with 11 bases between. CDR3 protein: CASSLMSRYTEAFF. The CDR3 DNA reads as TGTGCCAGCAGCTTGATGAGCAGATACACTGAAGCTTTCTTT.

This sequence joins TRBV7-3 and TRBJ1-2, with 9 bases that match TRBD1. The CDR3 sequence is 16 residues long. From germline, CDR1 is SGHTA and CDR2 FQGTGA. V trimming: 4 bases; J trimming: 1 base; junction bases outside the gene matches: 7. CDR3 residues: CASSSQTGGSNYGYTF. The CDR3 DNA reads as TGTGCCAGCAGCTCCCAGACAGGGGGAAGTAACTATGGCTACACCTTC.

The rearrangement links TRBV7-8 to TRBJ1-1; no firm D call. Trimming shortened V by 4 bases and J by 4 bases, and 10 bases separated the two germline ends. Germline CDR1 SGHVS, CDR2 FQNEAQ. CDR3 length equals 13 residues. The CDR3 region has the DNA TGTGCCAGCAGCTCCAAACCTACCACTGAAGCTTTCTTT. Amino acids: CASSSKPTTEAFF. Variable domain in full (rest from reference TRBV7-8 and TRBJ1-1): GAGVSQSPRYKVAKRGQDVALRCDPISGHVSLFWYQQALGQGPEFLTYFQNEAQLDKSGLPSDRFFAERPEGSVSTLKIQRTQQEDSAVYLCASSSKPTTEAFFGQGTRLTVV.